This T cell receptor (beta chain) was obtained from a study of metastatic and nonmetastatic thyroid tumors. In the study overall: Malignant thyroid and benign thyroid patients provided blood and tumor or nodule tissue whose repertoires were compared. Study-wide results and caveats: It was reportedly found that TCR beta diversity was significantly higher in malignant thyroid tumors than in benign nodules, a difference seen in both blood and tumor samples.

As originally analysed: The study's classifier, a distant-metastasis tool for papillary thyroid cancer, was built using CDR3 differences across clinicopathological groups. TCRdb ran MiXCR on the PCR reads. These V and J calls derive from TCRdb rather than the authors' analysis. The sample carries about 22,000 clones, roughly 18% recorded once. There are 14 residues in the CDR3. From germline, CDR1 is KGHSH and CDR2 LQKENI. Not a single patient had been given any form of treatment at any point before undergoing thyroid surgery. The table lists this clone with a few counts. Antigen: not known. This may come from a read error, since a much larger clone is one base off.

The material sequenced was adjacent normal tissue. The genes are TRBV18 and TRBJ2-5; possible D gene TRBD2, 6 bases. This TCR was sampled from a male donor with papillary thyroid cancer or a benign thyroid nodule (not recorded which). Some clones in this sample may be carry-over from other donors' samples. The chain's CDR3 is CASSPPSGGEAQYF. The CDR3 region has the DNA TGTGCCAGCTCACCACCTAGCGGAGGAGAGGCCCAGTACTTC.